This TCR beta chain stems from a study of a mutant IDH1 vaccine in newly diagnosed glioma. The overall study: Before enrollment, the patients had been treated with radiotherapy alone, temozolomide alone, or both together. Most of them had received both.

The CDR3 loop spans 14 amino acids. The germline V gene has CDR1 MNHNS and CDR2 SASEGT. V dropped 1 base and J dropped 4 bases, with 10 bases sitting between them. Clones were sequenced by immunoSEQ multiplex PCR, and TCRdb holds only the in-frame ones, with some missing. This repertoire shows roughly 50,000 clones, 80% to 90% found once; its top ten account for 4.1%. Time point denoted: week 35, safety follow-up. Alongside topical imiquimod, each dose of vaccine comprised 300 ug of mutant IDH1 20-mer peptide. By share of the sample, this clone is medium-sized. Its specificity is unknown. The chain uses TRBV6-1 and TRBJ2-5, with D tentatively TRBD1 or TRBD2 (5 bases each). Sequences were derived from PBMCs, sampled from a glioma patient whose treatment included an IDH1 peptide vaccine. The TCR originated in a woman aged 18-29 years with glioma. The CDR3 bases are TGTGCCAGCAGTGAAGGCCGGGGCGTAGAGACCCAGTACTTC. As protein: CASSEGRGVETQYF.